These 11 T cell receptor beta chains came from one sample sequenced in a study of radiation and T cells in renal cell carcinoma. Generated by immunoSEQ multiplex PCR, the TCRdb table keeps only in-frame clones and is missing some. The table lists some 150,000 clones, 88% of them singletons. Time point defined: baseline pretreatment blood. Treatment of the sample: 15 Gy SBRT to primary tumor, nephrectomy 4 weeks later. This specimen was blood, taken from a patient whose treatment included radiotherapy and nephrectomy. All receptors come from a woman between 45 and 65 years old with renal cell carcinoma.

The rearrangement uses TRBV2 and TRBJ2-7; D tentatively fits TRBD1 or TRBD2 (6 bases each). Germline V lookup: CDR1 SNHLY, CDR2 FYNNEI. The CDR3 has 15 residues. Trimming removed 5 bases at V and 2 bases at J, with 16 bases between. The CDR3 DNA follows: TGTGCCAGCAGTCTGGGGGGCGGACCAACCTACGAGCAGTACTTC. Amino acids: CASSLGGGPTYEQYF.

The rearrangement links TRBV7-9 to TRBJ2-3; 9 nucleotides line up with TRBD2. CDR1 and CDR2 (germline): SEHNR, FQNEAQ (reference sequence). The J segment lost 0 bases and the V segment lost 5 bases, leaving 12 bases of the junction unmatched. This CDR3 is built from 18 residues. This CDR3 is CASSPTAGGVSSTDTQYF. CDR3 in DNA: TGTGCCAGCAGCCCCACAGCGGGGGGTGTCTCAAGCACAGATACGCAGTATTTT.

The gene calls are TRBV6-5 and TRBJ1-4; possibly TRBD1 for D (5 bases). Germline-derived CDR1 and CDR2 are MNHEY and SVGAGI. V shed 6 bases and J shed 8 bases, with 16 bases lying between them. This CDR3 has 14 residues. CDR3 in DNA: TGTGCCAGCAGCCCCATCGGGGCGGGCGAAAAACTGTTTTTT. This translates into CASSPIGAGEKLFF.

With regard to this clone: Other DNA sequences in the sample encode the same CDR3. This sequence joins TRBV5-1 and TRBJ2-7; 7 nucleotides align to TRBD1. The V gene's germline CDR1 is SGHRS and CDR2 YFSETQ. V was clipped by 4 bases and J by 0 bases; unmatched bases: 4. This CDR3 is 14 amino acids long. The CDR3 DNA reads TGCGCCAGCAGCCCCAGACAGGGCTCCTACGAGCAGTACTTC. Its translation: CASSPRQGSYEQYF.

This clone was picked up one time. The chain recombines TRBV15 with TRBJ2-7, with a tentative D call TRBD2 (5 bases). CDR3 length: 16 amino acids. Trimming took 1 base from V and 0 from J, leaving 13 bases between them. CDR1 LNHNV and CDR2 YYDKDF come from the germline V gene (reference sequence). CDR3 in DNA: TGTGCCACCAGCAGAGCCAGGCTGGGGAGCTCCTACGAGCAGTACTTC. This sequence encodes CATSRARLGSSYEQYF.

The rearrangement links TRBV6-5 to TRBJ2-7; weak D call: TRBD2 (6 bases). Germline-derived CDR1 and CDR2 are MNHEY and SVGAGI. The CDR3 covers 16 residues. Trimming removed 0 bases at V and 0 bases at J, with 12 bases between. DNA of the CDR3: TGTGCCAGCAGTTACTCCACAGTGACTAGCTCCTACGAGCAGTACTTC. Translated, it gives CASSYSTVTSSYEQYF.

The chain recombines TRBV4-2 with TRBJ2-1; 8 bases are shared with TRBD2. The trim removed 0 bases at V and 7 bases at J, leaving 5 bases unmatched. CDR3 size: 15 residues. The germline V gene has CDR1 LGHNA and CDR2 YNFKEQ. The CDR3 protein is CASSQDFGGANEQFF. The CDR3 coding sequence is TGTGCCAGCAGCCAAGATTTCGGGGGGGCGAATGAGCAGTTCTTC.

The CDR3 DNA is TGTGCCAGCAGTCATCGGAGGAGGAACACTGAAGCTTTCTTT. It translates to CASSHRRRNTEAFF. The chain recombines TRBV5-6 with TRBJ1-1; D uncertain. Germline-derived CDR1 and CDR2 are SGHDT and YYEEEE. V was cut by 5 bases and J by 1 base, with 12 bases left in between. The length of the CDR3 is 14 residues.

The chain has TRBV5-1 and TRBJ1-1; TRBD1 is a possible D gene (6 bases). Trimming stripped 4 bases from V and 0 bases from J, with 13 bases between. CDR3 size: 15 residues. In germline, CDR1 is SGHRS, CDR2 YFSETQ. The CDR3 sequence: CASSLGAFMNTEAFF. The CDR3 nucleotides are TGCGCCAGCAGCCTGGGGGCGTTTATGAACACTGAAGCTTTCTTT.

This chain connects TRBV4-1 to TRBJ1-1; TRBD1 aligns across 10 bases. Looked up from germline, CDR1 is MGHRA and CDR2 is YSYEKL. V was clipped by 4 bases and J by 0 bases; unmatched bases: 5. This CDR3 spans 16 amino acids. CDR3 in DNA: TGCGCCAGCAGCCGTCGACAGGGGGCAATGAACACTGAAGCTTTCTTT. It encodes CASSRRQGAMNTEAFF.

The DNA for the CDR3 is TGTGCCAGCAGCTTTGTCGGCAATCAGCCCCAGCATTTT. Amino acid sequence: CASSFVGNQPQHF. The chain links TRBV5-5 to TRBJ1-5; the D is unclear. Trimming took 2 bases from V and 2 from J, leaving 5 bases between them. The CDR3 runs to 13 residues. The germline gives CDR1 SGHKS, CDR2 YYEKEE (reference sequence).